These 32 T cell receptor beta chains originate from one sample sequenced in a study of T cell responses to AZD1222 COVID-19 vaccine. The table came from immunoSEQ multiplex PCR; TCRdb's copy has only in-frame clones and leaves some out. Among 110,000 or so clones listed, roughly 90% were seen once. The sequenced sample was peripheral blood, obtained 28 days after the second dose of the MenACWY control vaccine. These TCRs come from an adult who received the MenACWY meningococcal vaccine as a control.

The chain couples TRBV10-1 to TRBJ1-3; D is undetermined. Trimming shortened V by 4 bases and J by 0 bases, and 13 bases separated the two germline ends. The CDR3 is made up of 16 amino acids. Germline V gives CDR1 WNHNN, CDR2 SYGVQD (reference sequence). CDR3 sequence (DNA): TGCGCCAGCAGTGGGAGAACCATTAGCTCTGGAAACACCATATATTTT. Translating it yields CASSGRTISSGNTIYF.

The rearrangement uses TRBV4-3 and TRBJ1-2; the D gene is possibly TRBD1 (5 bases). Trimming removed 2 bases at V and 6 bases at J, with 13 bases between. The CDR3 loop spans 14 amino acids. Germline-derived CDR1 and CDR2 are LGHNA and YSLEER. The chain's CDR3 is CASSQQRGLHGYTF. The DNA for the CDR3 is TGCGCCAGCAGCCAACAGAGGGGACTTCATGGCTACACCTTC.

The V gene is TRBV7-6, the J gene TRBJ2-3; 9 nucleotides match TRBD2. The CDR3 runs to 18 residues. The germline CDR1 and CDR2 sequences are SGHVS and FNYEAQ. Unmatched junction bases numbered 8, after V lost 1 base and J lost 0 bases. The CDR3: CASSLGSASGDSTDTQYF. The CDR3 bases are TGTGCCAGCAGCTTAGGATCGGCTAGCGGGGACAGCACAGATACGCAGTATTTT.

This clone was seen just once. This chain uses TRBV18 with TRBJ2-1, with D perhaps TRBD1 (5 bases). From germline, CDR1 is KGHSH and CDR2 LQKENI. The length of the CDR3 is 17 residues. V was shortened by 2 bases and J by 2 bases, with 16 bases between the two germline ends. CDR3 residues: CASSPETVASPYNEQFF. CDR3 bases: TGTGCCAGCTCACCAGAGACAGTCGCCAGCCCCTACAATGAGCAGTTCTTC.

The V call is TRBV28, the J call TRBJ2-2, with D uncertain. Germline CDR1 MDHEN, CDR2 SYDVKM. V was clipped by 5 bases and J by 6 bases, with 7 bases between them. This CDR3 has 12 residues. The CDR3 loop is CASSLLPGELFF. The CDR3 DNA is TGTGCCAGCAGTCTACTTCCCGGGGAGCTGTTTTTT.

The chain uses TRBV11-2 and TRBJ2-5; D remains unclear. The CDR3 is 12 residues long. Germline CDR1 SGHAT, CDR2 FQNNGV. Deletions cut 0 bases from V and 5 bases from J, with 4 bases between. Here the CDR3 reads CASSLEPETQYF. CDR3 coding DNA: TGTGCCAGCAGCTTAGAGCCGGAGACCCAGTACTTC. The full variable domain, with the rest looked up from reference TRBV11-2 and TRBJ2-5, is EAGVAQSPRYKIIEKRQSVAFWCNPISGHATLYWYQQILGQGPKLLIQFQNNGVVDDSQLPKDRFSAERLKGVDSTLKIQPAKLEDSAVYLCASSLEPETQYFGPGTRLLVL.

The chain joins TRBV5-4 to TRBJ1-1; D remains unclear. This CDR3 has 14 amino acids. Trimming took off 0 bases at V and 0 bases at J, with 6 bases between the two ends. Germline CDR1 is SGHNT and CDR2 is YYREEE (reference sequence). Written as DNA, the CDR3 is TGTGCCAGCAGCTTGGAGGAAATGAACACTGAAGCTTTCTTT. Translated: CASSLEEMNTEAFF.

In this sample, this clone turned up once. J is TRBJ1-2 and V is TRBV6-5; 12 bases agree with TRBD1. J gave up 12 bases and V 2 bases, and 4 bases lay outside the gene matches. Germline loops: CDR1 MNHEY, CDR2 SVGAGI. This CDR3 contains 13 residues. CDR3 nucleotides: TGTGCCAGCAGTTACCCGGGACAGGGGGCCCACACCTTC. It encodes CASSYPGQGAHTF.

The chain links TRBV21-1 to TRBJ2-7. TRBV21-1 is classified as a pseudogene. CDR3 length: 14 amino acids. In nucleotides, the CDR3 is TGTGCCAGCAGCAAAGGGGGACCCGACTCCGAGCAGTACTTC. This translates into CASSKGGPDSEQYF.

The V gene is TRBV28, the J gene TRBJ2-7, with TRBD2 matching 9 bases. The germline gives CDR1 MDHEN, CDR2 SYDVKM. J gave up 2 bases and V 2 bases, and 4 bases lay outside the gene matches. The CDR3 has 15 residues. CDR3 nucleotides: TGTGCCAGCAGTTTAAGGCTAGCGGGAACCTACGAGCAGTACTTC. Translating gives CASSLRLAGTYEQYF.

This clone was observed once. This chain connects TRBV28 to TRBJ2-3; TRBD1 might be the D (6 bases). V lost 6 bases to trimming and J lost 5 bases, with 18 bases between them. The V gene's germline CDR1 is MDHEN and CDR2 SYDVKM. CDR3 size: 15 residues. This chain's CDR3 is CASSQRGTDQDTQYF. The CDR3 DNA is TGTGCCAGCAGCCAAAGGGGGACCGACCAAGATACGCAGTATTTT.

This chain uses TRBV27 with TRBJ2-3; 9 nucleotides agree with TRBD2. The J segment lost 4 bases and the V segment lost 6 bases, leaving 5 bases of the junction unmatched. In germline, CDR1 is MNHEY, CDR2 SMNVEV (reference sequence). The CDR3 has 14 amino acids. CDR3 loop: CASRGGGVSDTQYF. CDR3 nucleotides: TGTGCCAGCAGAGGCGGGGGGGTATCAGATACGCAGTATTTT.

This chain uses TRBV7-9 with TRBJ2-7, with a tentative D call TRBD1 (5 bases). Trimming removed 2 bases at V and 5 bases at J, with 19 bases between. Per the germline V gene, CDR1 is SEHNR and CDR2 is FQNEAQ (reference sequence). The CDR3 totals 16 residues. CDR3 sequence: CASSLSESGRAHEQYF. As DNA, the CDR3 is TGTGCCAGCAGCTTATCTGAGAGTGGCAGGGCCCACGAGCAGTACTTC.

The chain carries TRBV15 and TRBJ2-7, with 10 bases lining up with TRBD2. Germline V gene data show CDR1 as LNHNV and CDR2 as YYDKDF (reference sequence). V dropped 5 bases and J dropped 2; count of bases not matched to a gene: 6. CDR3 length: 15 amino acids. The CDR3 nucleotides read TGTGCCACCAGCTCGGGGACTAGCGTGACCTACGAGCAGTACTTC. Amino acids: CATSSGTSVTYEQYF. Together with reference TRBV15 and TRBJ2-7, the CDR3 gives the full variable domain: DAMVIQNPRYQVTQFGKPVTLSCSQTLNHNVMYWYQQKSSQAPKLLFHYYDKDFNNEADTPDNFQSRRPNTSFCFLDIRSPGLGDTAMYLCATSSGTSVTYEQYFGPGTRLTVT.

The chain links TRBV5-5 to TRBJ1-1, with 7 bases that match TRBD1. Germline V lookup: CDR1 SGHKS, CDR2 YYEKEE (reference sequence). J was trimmed by 11 bases and V by 1 base; bases with no gene match: 14. The CDR3 consists of 15 residues. CDR3 in amino acids: CASSLPGGRRTGAFF. DNA of the CDR3: TGTGCCAGCAGCTTGCCAGGGGGGAGAAGGACCGGTGCTTTCTTT.

V usage is TRBV7-9 and J usage is TRBJ1-2; D is possibly TRBD1 (5 bases). V was clipped by 1 base and J by 8 bases, with 11 bases between them. The germline V gene encodes CDR1 SEHNR and CDR2 FQNEAQ (reference sequence). CDR3 length: 13 amino acids. CDR3: CASSLGQGLGYTF. In DNA form, the CDR3 reads TGTGCCAGCAGCTTAGGGCAGGGCTTGGGCTACACCTTC. Filled out from reference TRBV7-9 and TRBJ1-2, the complete variable domain reads DTGVSQNPRHKITKRGQNVTFRCDPISEHNRLYWYRQTLGQGPEFLTYFQNEAQLEKSRLLSDRFSAERPKGSFSTLEIQRTEQGDSAMYLCASSLGQGLGYTFGSGTRLTVV.

The rearrangement uses TRBV6-2 or TRBV6-3 and TRBJ2-4; D perhaps matches TRBD1 (5 bases). CDR1 is MNHEY, CDR2 SVGEGT, per germline. The V gene lost 2 bases and the J gene lost 2 bases, with 13 bases spanning the gap. The CDR3 spans 16 residues. The CDR3 protein is CASSYPQGVTKNIQYF. Here the CDR3 DNA reads TGTGCCAGCAGTTACCCCCAGGGTGTGACCAAAAACATTCAGTACTTC.

The V gene is TRBV28, the J gene TRBJ1-5; 10 bases map to TRBD1. Looked up from germline, CDR1 is MDHEN and CDR2 is SYDVKM. The J segment lost 6 bases and the V segment lost 5 bases, leaving 16 bases of the junction unmatched. The CDR3 loop spans 18 amino acids. The CDR3, as DNA: TGTGCCAGCAGTACCCTATTCAGGGGGACAGGGGATACTCAGCCCCAGCATTTT. As protein: CASSTLFRGTGDTQPQHF. The variable domain in full, with the rest retrieved from reference TRBV28 and TRBJ1-5, is DVKVTQSSRYLVKRTGEKVFLECVQDMDHENMFWYRQDPGLGLRLIYFSYDVKMKEKGDIPEGYSVSREKKERFSLILESASTNQTSMYLCASSTLFRGTGDTQPQHFGDGTRLSIL.

The chain joins TRBV21-1 to TRBJ1-4. TRBV21-1 is a pseudogene locus. This CDR3 region has 18 residues. This chain's CDR3 is CASSKSKGRRSDNEKLFF. The DNA of the CDR3 is TGTGCCAGCAGCAAATCTAAAGGTAGGCGCAGCGATAATGAAAAACTGTTTTTT.

This rearrangement joins TRBV3-1 (or the pseudogene TRBV3-2) to TRBJ1-2; 9 nucleotides align to TRBD1. The CDR3 consists of 17 residues. Trimming removed 3 bases from V and 2 bases from J; junction bases left unmatched: 10. CDR1 is LGHDT and CDR2 is YNNKEL in the germline V gene (reference sequence). CDR3 sequence: CASSHGGTGLGNYGYTF. The CDR3 DNA sequence: TGTGCCAGCAGCCATGGCGGGACAGGGCTGGGAAACTATGGCTACACCTTC.

The rearrangement joins TRBV13 to TRBJ2-6, with no clear D. CDR1 and CDR2 (germline): PRHDT, FYEKMQ (reference sequence). The CDR3 sequence is 15 residues long. Trimming took 4 bases from V and 2 from J, leaving 9 bases between them. Here the CDR3 reads CASSSTTPGANVLTF. CDR3 DNA: TGTGCCAGCAGCTCAACGACTCCTGGGGCCAACGTCCTGACTTTC.

CDR3 amino acids: CSVRQGGTEAFF. The CDR3 nucleotides read TGCAGCGTTCGTCAAGGGGGGACTGAAGCTTTCTTT. The chain joins TRBV29-1 to TRBJ1-1; TRBD1 might be the D (6 bases). This CDR3 has 12 residues. Germline V gene sequence: CDR1 SQVTM, CDR2 ANQGSEA. The V end lost 5 bases, the J end lost 5 bases, and 12 bases lay between the germline ends.

The V and J genes are TRBV12-3 or TRBV12-4 and TRBJ1-2; no reliable D call. V was clipped by 4 bases and J by 8 bases, with 11 bases between them. The length of the CDR3 is 12 residues. CDR3 region: CASSYDPMGYTF. The CDR3 coding sequence is TGTGCCAGCAGTTATGATCCGATGGGCTACACCTTC.

This chain connects TRBV24-1 to TRBJ1-2; 7 bases fit TRBD1. The length of the CDR3 is 12 residues. The J segment lost 4 bases and the V segment lost 7 bases, leaving 2 bases of the junction unmatched. Germline lookup yields CDR1 KGHDR and CDR2 SFDVKD. CDR3 sequence (DNA): TGTGCCACCAGCGGACAGGCCTATGGCTACACCTTC. This gives the protein CATSGQAYGYTF.

The rearrangement uses TRBV5-4 and TRBJ1-2; tentative D call: TRBD1 (6 bases). Trimming removed 4 bases at V and 3 bases at J, with 13 bases between. The germline V gene encodes CDR1 SGHNT and CDR2 YYREEE (reference sequence). The CDR3 runs to 14 residues. In DNA, the CDR3 is TGTGCCAGCAGCGCCTCAGGGGAGTACTATGGCTACACCTTC. Encoded protein: CASSASGEYYGYTF.

The CDR3 DNA reads TGCGCCAGCAGCCAATCTAGCGGGGGGGCCGGGGAGCTGTTTTTT. This encodes CASSQSSGGAGELFF. The chain uses TRBV4-3 and TRBJ2-2; 12 bases are shared with TRBD2. This CDR3 region has 15 residues. The V and J ends lost 2 bases and 6 bases, in that order; junction bases with no gene match: 1. The germline V gene encodes CDR1 LGHNA and CDR2 YSLEER.

The chain's CDR3 is CASSPTPGQEYDQPQHF. As DNA, the CDR3 is TGTGCCAGCAGCCCGACCCCGGGACAGGAATATGATCAGCCCCAGCATTTT. This chain connects TRBV28 to TRBJ1-5; the match to TRBD1 covers 8 bases. The V segment lost 6 bases and the J segment 5 bases; nucleotides outside the gene matches: 15. This CDR3 is built from 17 residues. Per germline, CDR1 MDHEN and CDR2 SYDVKM.

The V and J genes are TRBV6-5 and TRBJ1-6; the D is unclear. Trimming pared 7 bases from V and 7 bases from J, leaving 11 bases between. Per germline, CDR1 MNHEY and CDR2 SVGAGI. The CDR3 spans 13 residues. The CDR3 DNA is TGTGCCAGCACCCAAGGGAGGAATTCACCCCTCCACTTT. This encodes CASTQGRNSPLHF.

This sequence joins TRBV6-2 or TRBV6-3 and TRBJ1-2; 12 nucleotides align to TRBD1. The CDR3 runs to 14 residues. Germline values: CDR1 MNHEY, CDR2 SVGEGT. J lost 7 bases, V lost 4 bases, and 4 bases had no gene match. CDR3 coding DNA: TGTGCCAGCAGTTCCATGGGACAGGGGGCTGGCTACACCTTC. It yields the protein CASSSMGQGAGYTF.

In DNA form, the CDR3 reads TGTGCCAGCAGCCAAGATCCGGGAGTCTACGAGCAGTACTTC. The encoded protein is CASSQDPGVYEQYF. This chain links TRBV3-1 (or the pseudogene TRBV3-2) with TRBJ2-7, with a weak D call TRBD2 (6 bases). Trimming stripped 0 bases from V and 3 bases from J, with 9 bases between. The CDR3 is made up of 14 amino acids. The germline V gene has CDR1 LGHDT and CDR2 YNNKEL (reference sequence).

This chain uses TRBV6-5 with TRBJ2-7; 9 bases align to TRBD2. CDR1 and CDR2 from the germline V gene are MNHEY and SVGAGI. The CDR3 runs to 13 residues. The V gene end was trimmed by 6 bases and the J gene end by 4 bases; junction bases not matched to a gene: 4. CDR3 sequence reads: CASRGTSTYEQYF. CDR3 DNA: TGTGCCAGCAGGGGGACTAGCACGTACGAGCAGTACTTC.

The rearrangement uses TRBV10-3 and TRBJ2-7; 7 bases map to TRBD1. The junction had 12 bases not matched to a gene; V was cut back by 2 bases and J by 5 bases. Per germline, CDR1 ENHRY and CDR2 SYGVKD. This CDR3 comprises 16 residues. The CDR3 coding sequence is TGTGCCATCAGTGAGGTATCGAGACAGGGTGTCAACGAGCAGTACTTC. Encoded protein: CAISEVSRQGVNEQYF.